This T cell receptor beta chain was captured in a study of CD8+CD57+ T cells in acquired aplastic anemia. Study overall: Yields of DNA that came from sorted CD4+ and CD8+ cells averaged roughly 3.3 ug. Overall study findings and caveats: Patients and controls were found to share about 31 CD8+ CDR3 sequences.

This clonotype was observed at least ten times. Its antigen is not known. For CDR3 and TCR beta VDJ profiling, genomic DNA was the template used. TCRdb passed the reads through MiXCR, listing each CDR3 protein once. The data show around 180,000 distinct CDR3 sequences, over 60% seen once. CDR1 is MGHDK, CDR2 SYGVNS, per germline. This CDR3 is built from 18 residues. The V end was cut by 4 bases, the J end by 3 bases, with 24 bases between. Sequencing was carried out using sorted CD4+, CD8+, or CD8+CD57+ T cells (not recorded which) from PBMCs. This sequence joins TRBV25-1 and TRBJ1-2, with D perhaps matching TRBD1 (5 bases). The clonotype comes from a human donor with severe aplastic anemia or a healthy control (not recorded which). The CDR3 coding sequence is TGTGCCAGCAGTGGAAGCGCGAGGGGCGCAAGGGTTGACTATGGCTACACCTTC. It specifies CASSGSARGARVDYGYTF.